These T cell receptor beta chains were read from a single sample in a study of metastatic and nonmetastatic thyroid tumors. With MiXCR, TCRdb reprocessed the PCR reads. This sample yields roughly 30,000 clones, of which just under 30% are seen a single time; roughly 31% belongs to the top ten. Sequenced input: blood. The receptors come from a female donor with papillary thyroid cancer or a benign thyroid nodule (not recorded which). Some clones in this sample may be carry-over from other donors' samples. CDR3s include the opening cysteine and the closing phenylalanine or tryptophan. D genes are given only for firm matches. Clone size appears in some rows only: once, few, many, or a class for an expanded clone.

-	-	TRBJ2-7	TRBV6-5	CASSYSGGESSYEQYF	TGTGCCAGCAGTTACTCTGGGGGCGAAAGCTCCTACGAGCAGTACTTC
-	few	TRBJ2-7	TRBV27	CASSLIGRVGISQYF	TGTGCCAGCAGTTTAATTGGTAGGGTAGGAATTTCGCAGTACTTC
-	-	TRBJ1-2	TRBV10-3	CAISAGGDYGYTF	TGTGCCATCAGCGCTGGTGGGGACTATGGCTACACCTTC
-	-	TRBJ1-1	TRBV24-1	CATSDYNTEAFF	TGTGCCACCAGTGATTATAACACTGAAGCTTTCTTT
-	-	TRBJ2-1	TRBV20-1	CSATEGGEGNEQFF	TGCAGTGCCACTGAGGGGGGAGAAGGGAATGAGCAGTTCTTC
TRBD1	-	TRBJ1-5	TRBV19	CASSGTGVGQPQHF	TGTGCCAGTAGTGGGACAGGGGTGGGTCAGCCCCAGCATTTT
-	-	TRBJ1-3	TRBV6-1	CASSAQGPGNTIYF	TGTGCCAGCAGTGCACAGGGTCCTGGAAACACCATATATTTT
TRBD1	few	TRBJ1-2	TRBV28	CASRDTGEASYGYTF	TGTGCCAGCAGAGATACAGGGGAGGCGAGCTATGGCTACACCTTC
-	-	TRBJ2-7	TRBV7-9	CASSADYNYEQYF	TGTGCCAGCAGCGCCGACTACAATTACGAGCAGTACTTC
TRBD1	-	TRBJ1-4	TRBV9	CASSVGPGQGLNEKLFF	TGTGCCAGCAGCGTGGGCCCAGGACAGGGGCTCAATGAAAAACTGTTTTTT
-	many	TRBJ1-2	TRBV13	CASSLGGGINGYTF	TGTGCCAGCAGCTTAGGGGGGGGGATCAATGGCTACACCTTC
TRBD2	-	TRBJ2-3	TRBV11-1	CASSLAPTSGIDTDTQYF	TGTGCCAGCAGCTTAGCTCCGACTAGCGGGATAGACACAGATACGCAGTATTTT
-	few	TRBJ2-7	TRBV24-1	CATVRGGGDEQYF	TGTGCCACCGTACGTGGGGGAGGCGACGAGCAGTACTTC
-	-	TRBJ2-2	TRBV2	CASIGRVSGELFF	TGTGCCAGCATAGGCCGAGTCAGCGGGGAGCTGTTTTTT
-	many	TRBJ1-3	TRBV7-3	CASSSTSGNTIYF	TGTGCCAGCAGCTCCACCTCTGGAAACACCATATATTTT
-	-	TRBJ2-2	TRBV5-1	CASSFGTGELFF	TGCGCCAGCAGCTTCGGCACCGGGGAGCTGTTTTTT
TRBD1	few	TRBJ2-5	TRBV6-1	CASSEVRGGQGAETQYF	TGTGCCAGCAGTGAAGTGAGGGGGGGACAGGGAGCAGAGACTCAGTACTTC
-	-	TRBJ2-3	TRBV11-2	CASSGGDRPNTDTQYF	TGTGCCAGCAGCGGCGGGGACCGACCAAACACAGATACGCAGTATTTT
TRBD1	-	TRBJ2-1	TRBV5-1	CASSQGGTGNNEQFF	TGCGCCAGCAGTCAAGGCGGGACAGGGAACAATGAGCAGTTCTTC
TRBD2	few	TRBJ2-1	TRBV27	CASSLSVGTSGSGEQFF	TGTGCCAGCAGTTTATCGGTGGGGACTAGCGGGAGTGGTGAGCAGTTCTTC
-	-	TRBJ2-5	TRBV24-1	CATSGEGSWTQYF	TGTGCCACCAGTGGAGAGGGTTCATGGACCCAGTACTTC
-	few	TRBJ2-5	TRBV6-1	CASSEEGHQETQYF	TGTGCCAGCAGTGAAGAAGGACACCAAGAGACCCAGTACTTC
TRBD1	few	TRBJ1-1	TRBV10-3	CAIGRDRGRGTEAFF	TGTGCCATCGGCCGGGACAGGGGTAGGGGCACTGAAGCTTTCTTT
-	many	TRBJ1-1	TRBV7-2	CASSLVQGQGTEAFF	TGTGCCAGCAGCTTAGTGCAGGGGCAGGGCACTGAAGCTTTCTTT
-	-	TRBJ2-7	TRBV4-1	CASSQDKVGPYEQYF	TGCGCCAGCAGCCAAGATAAGGTGGGCCCCTACGAGCAGTACTTC
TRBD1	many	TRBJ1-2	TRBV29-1	CSVDSAGGTGGYTF	TGCAGCGTTGATTCGGCAGGGGGTACCGGAGGCTACACCTTC
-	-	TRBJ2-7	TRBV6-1	CASSEAPGNEQYF	TGTGCCAGCAGTGAAGCCCCGGGGAACGAGCAGTACTTC
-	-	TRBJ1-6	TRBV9	CARTDRDEGHSPLHF	TGTGCGAGAACTGATAGGGATGAAGGGCATTCACCCCTCCACTTT
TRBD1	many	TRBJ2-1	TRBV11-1	CASSSRQGNEQFF	TGTGCCAGCAGCTCTAGACAGGGGAATGAGCAGTTCTTC
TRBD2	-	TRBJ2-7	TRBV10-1	CASSEGLAGGLDEQYF	TGCGCCAGCAGTGAAGGACTAGCGGGAGGTTTAGACGAGCAGTACTTC
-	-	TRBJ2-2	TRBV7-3	CASSPGLANTGELFF	TGTGCCAGCAGCCCAGGACTGGCGAACACCGGGGAGCTGTTTTTT